The 23 T cell receptor beta chains below all came from one sample that was sequenced in a study of shared clonotypes between healthy human individuals. The data were produced by immunoSEQ multiplex PCR, yet TCRdb's version contains in-frame clones alone and is incomplete. The repertoire holds around 2.1 million clones, with 93% as singletons. Naive CD8 cells, CD45RO-negative and positively selected for CCR7, excluded terminally differentiated effector memory CD45RA+ cells. Sample: naive CD8+ T cells from PBMCs. These receptors were taken from a man aged 18 to 30 in good health. Some clones in this sample may be carry-over from other donors' samples.

For this clone: Mismatch with germline at one junction end may stem from a read error. This sequence joins TRBV19 and TRBJ2-3, with a possible D match to TRBD1 (6 bases). Germline CDR1 LNHDA, CDR2 SQIVND (reference sequence). The CDR3 has 15 residues. DNA for the CDR3: TGTGCCAGTAGTACATTTGGGACCTCGACAGGTACGCAGTATTTT. Amino acids: CASSTFGTSTGTQYF.

The chain is built from TRBV2 and TRBJ2-3; no clear D. Looked up from germline, CDR1 is SNHLY and CDR2 is FYNNEI. Trimming left V 6 bases short and J 6 bases short, with 10 bases between. CDR3 length equals 12 residues. The CDR3, as DNA: TGTGCCAGCAGCCCAATGACGGATACGCAGTATTTT. As protein: CASSPMTDTQYF.

The sample holds a few counts of this clone. V usage is TRBV6-5 and J usage is TRBJ1-1; D is unresolved. The V end lost 2 bases, the J end lost 7 bases, and 11 bases lay between the germline ends. Germline-derived CDR1 and CDR2 are MNHEY and SVGAGI. The CDR3 contains 13 residues. The CDR3 sequence is CASSYRESLEAFF. CDR3 nucleotides: TGTGCCAGCAGTTACCGAGAGTCTCTTGAAGCTTTCTTT.

A word on this clone: The sample holds other DNA sequences that translate to the same CDR3. The chain has TRBV7-9 and TRBJ2-7; a weak D match, TRBD2 (6 bases). This CDR3 region has 14 residues. Trimming left V 4 bases short and J 0 bases short, with 10 bases between. Germline-derived CDR1 and CDR2 are SEHNR and FQNEAQ (reference sequence). CDR3 nucleotide sequence: TGTGCCAGCAGCTCCGGGACTTTCTCCTACGAGCAGTACTTC. Its protein product is CASSSGTFSYEQYF.

J is TRBJ2-3 and V is TRBV9; D is ambiguous. The germline CDR1 and CDR2 sequences are SGDLS and YYNGEE. The CDR3 is 15 amino acids. V lost 0 bases and J 2 bases, leaving 10 bases between the germline ends. DNA of the CDR3: TGTGCCAGCAGCGTAGATGGGAAATCCACAGATACGCAGTATTTT. Amino acids: CASSVDGKSTDTQYF.

The chain is built from TRBV4-1 and TRBJ2-7; 7 nucleotides agree with TRBD1. The germline gives CDR1 MGHRA, CDR2 YSYEKL. The CDR3 is 15 residues long. With V trimmed by 4 bases and J by 2 bases, 8 bases remained unmatched. The CDR3 here is CASSRLQGPTYEQYF. CDR3 DNA sequence: TGCGCCAGCAGCCGATTACAGGGGCCAACCTACGAGCAGTACTTC.

The chain is built from TRBV14 and TRBJ2-5, with TRBD1 matching over 10 bases. Unmatched junction bases numbered 11, after V lost 5 bases and J lost 5 bases. The CDR3 contains 16 residues. CDR1 is SGHDN and CDR2 is FVKESK in the germline V gene. For the CDR3, the DNA is TGTGCCAGCAGCGCTCGGACAGGGGGTTTAAGGGAGACCCAGTACTTC. Translating gives CASSARTGGLRETQYF.

The chain's CDR3 is CASSSYSGRGTDTQYF. As DNA, the CDR3 is TGTGCCAGCAGCTCCTATAGCGGGAGGGGAACAGATACGCAGTATTTT. The V call is TRBV7-9, the J call TRBJ2-3; 11 bases agree with TRBD2. Germline loops: CDR1 SEHNR, CDR2 FQNEAQ (reference sequence). The V segment lost 4 bases and the J segment 3 bases; nucleotides outside the gene matches: 6. The CDR3 sequence is 16 residues long.

The rearrangement links TRBV7-8 to TRBJ2-7; 9 bases agree with TRBD2. The CDR3 consists of 19 residues. V was pared by 4 bases and J by 5 bases, with 21 bases of the junction left unmatched. Germline V gene sequence: CDR1 SGHVS, CDR2 FQNEAQ. CDR3 amino acids: CASSSSRGVSGRGWDEQYF. DNA of the CDR3: TGTGCCAGCAGCTCCTCGCGGGGGGTTAGCGGGAGAGGATGGGACGAGCAGTACTTC.

This clone appeared a single time. This chain joins TRBV7-3 and TRBJ2-2; 8 bases are shared with TRBD1. The germline gives CDR1 SGHTA, CDR2 FQGTGA. The CDR3 loop spans 16 amino acids. J was trimmed by 7 bases and V by 3 bases; bases with no gene match: 10. CDR3 coding DNA: TGTGCCAGCAGCTTGAGGCAGGGGGCGGCCGGCGGGGAGCTGTTTTTT. Translation: CASSLRQGAAGGELFF.

This clone was counted between two and nine times. The gene calls are TRBV28 and TRBJ1-1; D unresolved. Germline V lookup: CDR1 MDHEN, CDR2 SYDVKM. The CDR3 totals 13 residues. V was trimmed by 2 bases and J by 5 bases, leaving 9 bases between them. The CDR3: CASSLPSRTEAFF. For the CDR3, the DNA is TGTGCCAGCAGTTTACCCTCTCGTACTGAAGCTTTCTTT.

This chain connects TRBV27 to TRBJ2-5; D not resolved. CDR1 MNHEY and CDR2 SMNVEV come from the germline V gene (reference sequence). This CDR3 is 15 amino acids long. The V end lost 4 bases, the J end lost 2 bases, and 14 bases lay between the germline ends. CDR3 nucleotide sequence: TGTGCCAGCAGTTCCCTCCTTATGGCACAAGAGACCCAGTACTTC. Protein sequence: CASSSLLMAQETQYF.

The J gene is TRBJ2-2, the V gene TRBV9; 14 bases agree with TRBD2. V was pared by 4 bases and J by 6 bases, with 5 bases of the junction left unmatched. This CDR3 is built from 16 residues. Germline CDR1 and CDR2: SGDLS and YYNGEE. The CDR3: CASSIRLAGGPGELFF. DNA of the CDR3: TGTGCCAGCAGCATCCGACTAGCGGGAGGGCCCGGGGAGCTGTTTTTT.

The chain recombines TRBV7-9 with TRBJ2-5; 12 bases align to TRBD2. CDR3 length equals 17 residues. Germline CDR1 is SEHNR and CDR2 is FQNEAQ (reference sequence). The V segment lost 2 bases and the J segment 5 bases; nucleotides outside the gene matches: 9. CDR3 protein: CASSLRTPGTSGETQYF. CDR3 DNA sequence: TGTGCCAGCAGCTTAAGAACCCCCGGGACTAGCGGGGAGACCCAGTACTTC.

This clone was detected only once. The V call is TRBV6-6, the J call TRBJ2-3; the D is unclear. Germline lookup yields CDR1 MNHNY and CDR2 SVGAGI (reference sequence). The CDR3 has 10 residues. V was cut by 2 bases and J by 8 bases, with 2 bases left in between. This chain's CDR3 is CASSYGTQYF. The CDR3 DNA reads as TGTGCCAGCAGTTACGGTACGCAGTATTTT.

In this sample, this clone turned up a few times. The gene calls are TRBV19 and TRBJ1-1; 9 nucleotides match TRBD1. Germline lookup yields CDR1 LNHDA and CDR2 SQIVND (reference sequence). The CDR3 spans 14 residues. V was pared by 5 bases and J by 6 bases, with 7 bases of the junction left unmatched. CDR3 in amino acids: CASSPGQGAPEAFF. The CDR3 DNA is TGTGCCAGTAGTCCGGGACAGGGTGCGCCTGAAGCTTTCTTT.

This clone has just one count. The chain is built from TRBV18 and TRBJ1-5; D is unclear. The germline V and J ends were trimmed by 2 bases and 3 bases, with 14 bases remaining between them. The CDR3 spans 16 residues. CDR1 is KGHSH and CDR2 is LQKENI in the germline V gene. Written as DNA, the CDR3 is TGTGCCAGCTCACCAGCAGACACCACTTACAATCAGCCCCAGCATTTT. It codes for CASSPADTTYNQPQHF.

The rearrangement links TRBV7-6 to TRBJ1-2, with TRBD1 identical over 11 bases. CDR1 and CDR2 (germline): SGHVS, FNYEAQ. This CDR3 is built from 16 residues. J gave up 1 base and V 5 bases, and 6 bases lay outside the gene matches. The CDR3 nucleotides are TGTGCCAGCAGCCCCGGACAGGGGGCATTTAACTATGGCTACACCTTC. Translated, it gives CASSPGQGAFNYGYTF.

The sample holds one count of this clone. J is TRBJ2-1 and V is TRBV7-9; 11 bases agree with TRBD2. J was trimmed by 5 bases and V by 5 bases; bases with no gene match: 5. Germline V CDR1 and CDR2: SEHNR, FQNEAQ (reference sequence). The CDR3 is made up of 15 amino acids. CDR3 DNA: TGTGCCAGCAGCCCCGGGACTAGCGGCCACAATGAGCAGTTCTTC. It codes for CASSPGTSGHNEQFF.

The sample holds one count of this clone. The chain uses TRBV9 and TRBJ2-3; 7 bases align to TRBD2. Trimming removed 4 bases from V and 0 bases from J; junction bases left unmatched: 5. CDR1 SGDLS and CDR2 YYNGEE come from the germline V gene. CDR3 length: 15 amino acids. In DNA form, the CDR3 reads TGTGCCAGCAGCCCCACTAGCGCCAGCACAGATACGCAGTATTTT. Protein product: CASSPTSASTDTQYF.

The chain links TRBV13 to TRBJ1-2; D is possibly TRBD1 (6 bases). This CDR3 has 15 amino acids. Germline assignment: CDR1 PRHDT and CDR2 FYEKMQ (reference sequence). The V and J ends lost 5 bases and 0 bases respectively, with 13 bases between them. For the CDR3, the DNA is TGTGCCAGCAGCCCGGACAGCCGTACTAACTATGGCTACACCTTC. It translates to CASSPDSRTNYGYTF.

The chain joins TRBV11-2 to TRBJ2-3; tentative D call: TRBD2 (6 bases). Between the trimmed V and J ends, which lost 8 bases and 5 bases, there was a span of 20 bases. Germline lookup yields CDR1 SGHAT and CDR2 FQNNGV. This CDR3 contains 15 residues. The CDR3 loop reads CASPGEREFLDTQYF. The CDR3 DNA is TGTGCCAGCCCCGGTGAACGGGAGTTTCTAGATACGCAGTATTTT.

This chain links TRBV5-6 with TRBJ2-3, with TRBD1 matching 7 bases. The CDR3 runs to 16 residues. V was pared by 3 bases and J by 2 bases, with 9 bases of the junction left unmatched. The germline V gene has CDR1 SGHDT and CDR2 YYEEEE. CDR3 sequence (DNA): TGTGCCAGCAGCTCCGGGACAGTAACCTACACAGATACGCAGTATTTT. Translating it yields CASSSGTVTYTDTQYF.